The 32 T cell receptor beta chains listed next were all sequenced from one sample in a study of metastatic and nonmetastatic thyroid tumors. Patients were all untreated before their thyroid surgery. TCRdb recomputed clones from the PCR reads via MiXCR. The table lists about 33,000 clones, 15% to 20% of them singletons. Sequencing input: blood. Receptors originate from a male donor with papillary thyroid cancer or a benign thyroid nodule (not recorded which). Some clones in this sample may be carry-over from other donors' samples.

The chain recombines TRBV5-1 with TRBJ1-4, with D tentatively TRBD1 (5 bases). V was cut by 8 bases and J by 17 bases, with 28 bases left in between. The CDR3 is made up of 14 amino acids. Germline CDR1 SGHRS, CDR2 YFSETQ. CDR3 in amino acids: CASRSGTSREKPFF. In DNA, the CDR3 is TGCGCCAGTAGATCCGGGACTTCACGCGAAAAACCTTTTTTT.

This rearrangement joins TRBV4-2 to TRBJ1-5; tentatively, D is TRBD1 (5 bases). The CDR3 runs 17 residues. Germline CDR1 is LGHNA and CDR2 is YNFKEQ. The V end lost 3 bases, the J end lost 4 bases, and 19 bases lay between the germline ends. The CDR3 DNA follows: TGTGCCAGCAGCCACGACGTAGTAGGACAACCTAATCAGCCCCAGCATTTT. Protein product: CASSHDVVGQPNQPQHF.

The chain joins TRBV6-1 to TRBJ2-2, with 8 bases fitting TRBD2. The CDR3 is 15 amino acids. Trimming at V came to 7 bases and at J to 5 bases, leaving 9 bases not matched to a gene. Germline V lookup: CDR1 MNHNS, CDR2 SASEGT. DNA of the CDR3: TGTGCCAGCACTATTGAGGCGGGAGGAACCGGGGAGCTGTTTTTT. Its translation: CASTIEAGGTGELFF.

The CDR3 sequence is CASSSRGEDGYTF. The DNA of the CDR3 is TGCGCCAGCAGTTCCAGGGGAGAAGATGGCTACACCTTC. The chain employs TRBV10-2 and TRBJ1-2; D is possibly TRBD1 (6 bases). CDR3 size: 13 residues. CDR1 and CDR2 from the germline V gene are WSHSY and SAAADI. Trimming left V 5 bases short and J 6 bases short, with 13 bases between.

The DNA of the CDR3 is TGTGCCAGCAGCTTAACTGTGGTATCTCCCGGGGAGCTGTTTTTT. It specifies CASSLTVVSPGELFF. The V and J genes are TRBV7-3 and TRBJ2-2; no firm D call. The V gene lost 0 bases and the J gene lost 6 bases, with 11 bases spanning the gap. This CDR3 spans 15 amino acids. The germline V gene has CDR1 SGHTA and CDR2 FQGTGA.

The table lists this clone with many counts. A much larger clone differs from this one at a single base, so this may be a read error. Other DNA variants within this sample encode the same CDR3. The chain recombines TRBV7-8 with TRBJ1-6; D is ambiguous. Per germline, CDR1 SGHVS and CDR2 FQNEAQ. This CDR3 spans 13 amino acids. The DNA of the CDR3 is TGTGCCAGCAGTATACATTACGGTTCACCTCTCCACTTT. Amino acid sequence: CASSIHYGSPLHF.

This clone was picked up a small number of times. Just one base apart from a much larger clone, this may be a read error. V is TRBV29-1 and J is TRBJ2-1; D might be TRBD1 (5 bases). Germline V gene lookup returns CDR1 SQVTM and CDR2 ANQGSEA. Trimming took 4 bases from V and 13 from J, leaving 17 bases between them. The CDR3 totals 12 residues. The CDR3 is CSVVPNDSDQFF. The CDR3 DNA reads as TGCAGCGTTGTCCCCAATGACAGTGATCAGTTCTTC.

This clone was observed many times. The genes are TRBV19 and TRBJ2-2, with D perhaps matching TRBD2 (5 bases). With 3 bases removed from V and 4 bases from J, the gap between germline ends came to 9 bases. The CDR3 contains 14 residues. The V gene's germline CDR1 is LNHDA and CDR2 SQIVND (reference sequence). In DNA form, the CDR3 reads TGTGCCAGTAGTATGTTTGAGGGCACCGGGGAGCTGTTTTTT. Its protein product is CASSMFEGTGELFF.

This clone was recorded at least ten times. The J gene is TRBJ2-1, the V gene TRBV24-1; 9 bases agree with TRBD1. After removal of 7 bases from V and 4 bases from J, the junction contained 10 bases not matched to a gene. The CDR3 sequence is 16 residues long. The germline CDR1 and CDR2 sequences are KGHDR and SFDVKD. The CDR3 sequence is CATSEMGTGRYNEQFF. DNA for the CDR3: TGTGCCACCAGCGAGATGGGGACAGGGCGGTACAATGAGCAGTTCTTC.

This clone showed up many times. This chain links TRBV28 with TRBJ2-1; D is unresolved. Trimming removed 6 bases from V and 1 base from J, with 7 bases in between. Germline CDR1 is MDHEN and CDR2 is SYDVKM. The CDR3 is made up of 13 amino acids. The CDR3 spells CASRERSYNEQFF. The CDR3 DNA sequence: TGTGCCAGCAGGGAGAGGTCCTACAATGAGCAGTTCTTC.

This clone turned up a few times. This chain connects TRBV5-1 to TRBJ2-3; a possible D gene is TRBD1 (7 bases). Trimming pared 6 bases from V and 3 bases from J, leaving 17 bases between. CDR3 length equals 15 residues. Germline V gives CDR1 SGHRS, CDR2 YFSETQ. DNA of the CDR3: TGCGCCAGCAAGGCAGGGGGGTACCGGACAGATACGCAGTATTTT. This encodes CASKAGGYRTDTQYF. The full variable domain, rest sourced from reference TRBV5-1 and TRBJ2-3, is KAGVTQTPRYLIKTRGQQVTLSCSPISGHRSVSWYQQTPGQGLQFLFEYFSETQRNKGNFPGRFSGRQFSNSRSEMNVSTLELGDSALYLCASKAGGYRTDTQYFGPGTRLTVL.

Comment on this clone: A junction end diverges from the germline sequence, so it may reflect a read error. This chain uses TRBV20-1 with TRBJ1-2; D call uncertain. The V gene's germline CDR1 is DFQATT and CDR2 SNEGSKA (reference sequence). The CDR3 sequence is 14 residues long. CDR3 sequence: CGARDLGKADGYTF. The CDR3, as DNA: TGCGGTGCTAGAGATTTGGGCAAGGCGGATGGCTACACCTTC.

This clone showed up many times. This chain connects TRBV12-3 or TRBV12-4 to TRBJ1-1; maybe TRBD1 (5 bases). The V end lost 8 bases, the J end lost 1 base, and 8 bases lay between the germline ends. CDR3 length equals 12 residues. CDR3 sequence: CASWDSNTEAFF. The DNA for the CDR3 is TGTGCCAGCTGGGACTCGAACACTGAAGCTTTCTTT.

This clone was picked up many times. This chain links TRBV6-6 with TRBJ2-3, with 7 nucleotides matching TRBD1. CDR1 is MNHNY and CDR2 is SVGAGI in the germline V gene (reference sequence). The CDR3 spans 15 residues. Losses at the gene ends were 2 bases for V and 4 bases for J; bases not matched to a gene: 6. CDR3 in amino acids: CASSYVQGIADTQYF. In nucleotides, the CDR3 is TGTGCCAGCAGTTACGTACAGGGGATCGCAGATACGCAGTATTTT.

This clone was recorded many times. The chain couples TRBV5-6 to TRBJ1-2; the D gene is possibly TRBD1 (6 bases). Per the germline V gene, CDR1 is SGHDT and CDR2 is YYEEEE. The CDR3 covers 14 residues. V was trimmed by 4 bases and J by 0 bases, leaving 10 bases between them. CDR3 bases: TGTGCCAGCAGCCGGGACAACGCTAACTATGGCTACACCTTC. It translates to CASSRDNANYGYTF.

This clone was seen ten or more times. The chain joins TRBV19 to TRBJ1-5; maybe TRBD1 (5 bases). Germline V gene sequence: CDR1 LNHDA, CDR2 SQIVND (reference sequence). The V end lost 8 bases, the J end lost 5 bases, and 10 bases lay between the germline ends. This CDR3 has 12 residues. CDR3 nucleotides: TGTGCCAGTTCAGGGTCGGATCAGCCCCAGCATTTT. It is translated as CASSGSDQPQHF.

In its sample, this clone was seen many times. The CDR3 nucleotides read TGTGCCAGCAGCTCATGGACCACCACGATCTCTGGAAACACCATATATTTT. Protein product: CASSSWTTTISGNTIYF. The chain uses TRBV11-3 and TRBJ1-3; D is uncertain. From germline, CDR1 is SGHNT and CDR2 YENEEA. V was clipped by 4 bases and J by 0 bases, with 16 bases between them. The CDR3 is made up of 17 amino acids.

In its sample, this clone was seen many times. In DNA, the CDR3 is TGTGCCAGCAGTTACTCGACTCAGCGAGGGGGCACTGAAGCTTTCTTT. It encodes CASSYSTQRGGTEAFF. The chain has TRBV6-6 and TRBJ1-1, with D possibly TRBD1 on 6 matching bases. V lost 0 bases to trimming and J lost 4 bases, with 15 bases between them. The CDR3 consists of 16 residues. Germline V lookup: CDR1 MNHNY, CDR2 SVGAGI (reference sequence).

In this sample, this clone turned up many times. The chain recombines TRBV5-4 with TRBJ1-1, with 9 bases matching TRBD1. The V and J ends lost 2 bases and 2 bases, in that order; junction bases with no gene match: 10. Germline assignment: CDR1 SGHNT and CDR2 YYREEE (reference sequence). The CDR3 extends over 17 amino acids. CDR3 region: CASSLRQPTGGNTEAFF. The CDR3 coding sequence is TGTGCCAGCAGCTTACGCCAACCTACAGGGGGCAACACTGAAGCTTTCTTT.

This clone was counted many times. V gene TRBV30 combines with J gene TRBJ2-5; no clear D gene. This CDR3 has 15 residues. Germline CDR1 GTSNPN, CDR2 SVGIG (reference sequence). V was clipped by 5 bases and J by 1 base, with 17 bases between them. The CDR3 sequence is CAWSLMAAGQETQYF. CDR3 nucleotides: TGTGCCTGGTCCTTAATGGCGGCTGGCCAAGAGACCCAGTACTTC.

CDR3 sequence (DNA): TGTGCCACCCAGGAAGGCAATCAGCCCCAGCATTTT. Translating it yields CATQEGNQPQHF. This rearrangement joins TRBV28 to TRBJ1-5, with unresolved D. CDR3 length: 12 amino acids. CDR1 and CDR2 (germline): MDHEN, SYDVKM. V was pared by 10 bases and J by 2 bases, with 9 bases between.

The chain couples TRBV7-3 to TRBJ2-6; maybe TRBD1 (6 bases). The V and J ends lost 0 bases and 0 bases respectively, with 12 bases between them. This CDR3 spans 18 amino acids. From germline, CDR1 is SGHTA and CDR2 FQGTGA. DNA for the CDR3: TGTGCCAGCAGCTTAACGGGGGCACCTTCCTCTGGGGCCAACGTCCTGACTTTC. This translates into CASSLTGAPSSGANVLTF.

This clone was counted at least ten times. A read error may produce the germline difference seen at one junction end. The rearrangement joins TRBV20-1 to TRBJ2-7; 9 positions agree with TRBD1. From germline, CDR1 is DFQATT and CDR2 SNEGSKA (reference sequence). This CDR3 spans 15 amino acids. This CDR3 is CSARDPGTGYYEQYF. The CDR3 region has the DNA TGCAGTGCTCGAGACCCCGGGACAGGGTACTACGAGCAGTACTTC.

The rearrangement uses TRBV5-1 and TRBJ2-7; D might be TRBD2 (6 bases). Germline V gene data show CDR1 as SGHRS and CDR2 as YFSETQ. Trimming pared 4 bases from V and 4 bases from J, leaving 21 bases between. The length of the CDR3 is 16 residues. The CDR3 loop is CASSQGLSPGTYEQYF. The CDR3 DNA sequence: TGCGCCAGCAGCCAGGGACTTTCGCCTGGGACGTACGAGCAGTACTTC.

A few counts support this clone. The V gene is TRBV24-1, the J gene TRBJ2-1, with TRBD2 as a possible D gene (6 bases). The V gene's germline CDR1 is KGHDR and CDR2 SFDVKD. This CDR3 spans 15 amino acids. The V end was cut by 4 bases, the J end by 7 bases, with 16 bases between. Here the CDR3 reads CATSDLGGAENEQFF. In DNA form, the CDR3 reads TGTGCCACCAGTGACCTCGGAGGGGCTGAGAATGAGCAGTTCTTC.

This clone occurred many times. The chain is built from TRBV15 and TRBJ1-2; D remains ambiguous. V was pared by 1 base and J by 2 bases, with 8 bases between. The CDR3 covers 14 residues. Germline CDR1 reads LNHNV; CDR2 reads YYDKDF (reference sequence). The CDR3 is CATSRGGKNYGYTF. CDR3 DNA sequence: TGTGCCACCAGCAGAGGTGGGAAGAACTATGGCTACACCTTC.

This clone appeared many times. V and J are TRBV7-9 and TRBJ2-7; the match to TRBD2 covers 15 bases. With 5 bases clipped from V and 9 bases from J, the junction kept 8 bases outside the gene matches. This CDR3 comprises 15 residues. Per germline, CDR1 SEHNR and CDR2 FQNEAQ (reference sequence). The CDR3 DNA sequence: TGTGCCAGCAGCACTCCGGGACTAGCGGGAGGAGGGCAGTACTTC. It codes for CASSTPGLAGGGQYF.

This clone was detected many times. V and J are TRBV4-2 and TRBJ2-7; no definite D call. The CDR3 totals 15 residues. Germline V gives CDR1 LGHNA, CDR2 YNFKEQ. V was shortened by 1 base and J by 1 base, with 11 bases between the two germline ends. For the CDR3, the DNA is TGTGCCAGCAGCCAAGTCCCAGGACCTTCCTACGAGCAGTACTTC. It yields the protein CASSQVPGPSYEQYF.

This clone came up many times. J is TRBJ2-1 and V is TRBV20-1; maybe TRBD1 (6 bases). Trimming cost V 5 bases and J 9 bases, with 23 bases left between them. CDR3 size: 15 residues. Germline V gene sequence: CDR1 DFQATT, CDR2 SNEGSKA (reference sequence). CDR3 amino acids: CSALNPNSRGSEQFF. The CDR3 region has the DNA TGCAGTGCTTTAAACCCCAACTCCAGGGGTAGTGAGCAGTTCTTC.

Only one count was recorded for this clone. Given the absence of the conserved phenylalanine or tryptophan at the CDR3 end, a read error is likely. V usage is TRBV11-3 and J usage is TRBJ2-1, with D perhaps matching TRBD1 (6 bases). This CDR3 is 15 amino acids long. Germline CDR1 is SGHNT and CDR2 is YENEEA. The V end was cut by 2 bases, the J end by 8 bases, with 16 bases between. CDR3 sequence: CASSLSPGTPDEQFL. CDR3 bases: TGTGCCAGCAGCTTATCCCCCGGGACACCCGATGAGCAGTTCTTA.

The sample holds a few counts of this clone. One base away lies a much larger clone, so this may be a sequencing read error. The gene calls are TRBV5-6 and TRBJ2-1; D unresolved. Germline V gene sequence: CDR1 SGHDT, CDR2 YYEEEE. The CDR3 loop spans 13 amino acids. The CDR3 loop is CAISLFPDREQFF. DNA of the CDR3: TGTGCCATCAGCTTGTTCCCAGACCGGGAGCAGTTCTTC. Using reference TRBV5-6 and TRBJ2-1 for the parts outside the CDR3, the full variable domain is DAGVTQSPTHLIKTRGQQVTLRCSPKSGHDTVSWYQQALGQGPQFIFQYYEEEERQRGNFPDRFSGHQFPNYSSELNVNALLLGDSALYLCAISLFPDREQFFGPGTRLTVL.

By frequency in the sample, this clone is medium-sized. The V gene is TRBV6-5, the J gene TRBJ1-5; no clear D gene. V lost 2 bases and J lost 2, with 16 bases in between. Looked up from germline, CDR1 is MNHEY and CDR2 is SVGAGI. This CDR3 has 17 residues. CDR3 sequence reads: CASSYPSRRTGNQPQHF. CDR3 nucleotide sequence: TGTGCCAGCAGTTACCCTTCCAGGAGGACTGGCAATCAGCCCCAGCATTTT.